Presented here are 6 T cell receptor beta chains from one specimen sequenced in a study of blood T cell repertoires in COVID-19. Sequencing was performed with immunoSEQ multiplex PCR; in TCRdb, only in-frame clones are kept and a portion is missing. Among a few hundred thousand clones listed, 84% were seen once. Sequenced sample: PBMCs or T cells enriched from blood (not recorded which). These TCRs come from a man in his forties or fifties who had recovered from COVID-19.

V usage is TRBV11-2 and J usage is TRBJ2-1, with D uncertain. Germline-derived CDR1 and CDR2 are SGHAT and FQNNGV. This CDR3 region has 13 residues. V was clipped by 3 bases and J by 1 base, with 4 bases between them. The CDR3 DNA reads TGTGCCAGCAGCTTGCGGTCCTACAATGAGCAGTTCTTC. Its translation is CASSLRSYNEQFF. Together with reference TRBV11-2 and TRBJ2-1, the CDR3 gives the full variable domain: EAGVAQSPRYKIIEKRQSVAFWCNPISGHATLYWYQQILGQGPKLLIQFQNNGVVDDSQLPKDRFSAERLKGVDSTLKIQPAKLEDSAVYLCASSLRSYNEQFFGPGTRLTVL.

The chain is built from TRBV5-1 and TRBJ1-1; 7 bases agree with TRBD1. From germline, CDR1 is SGHRS and CDR2 YFSETQ. After removal of 3 bases from V and 0 bases from J, the junction contained 14 bases not matched to a gene. The CDR3 length is 18 residues. CDR3 residues: CASSSLMSRQGMNTEAFF. DNA for the CDR3: TGCGCCAGCAGCTCCTTGATGAGTCGACAGGGAATGAACACTGAAGCTTTCTTT.

The chain recombines TRBV5-1 with TRBJ2-3; D is possibly TRBD2 (6 bases). The CDR3 contains 13 residues. The V and J ends lost 7 bases and 1 base respectively, with 10 bases between them. Germline CDR1 is SGHRS and CDR2 is YFSETQ. The CDR3 reads CASDGGGTDTQYF. Written as DNA, the CDR3 is TGCGCCAGCGATGGCGGGGGCACAGATACGCAGTATTTT. Together with reference TRBV5-1 and TRBJ2-3, the CDR3 gives the full variable domain: KAGVTQTPRYLIKTRGQQVTLSCSPISGHRSVSWYQQTPGQGLQFLFEYFSETQRNKGNFPGRFSGRQFSNSRSEMNVSTLELGDSALYLCASDGGGTDTQYFGPGTRLTVL.

The chain carries TRBV5-4 and TRBJ1-1; 8 bases map to TRBD1. The CDR3 loop spans 15 amino acids. V gave up 2 bases and J gave up 1 base; unmatched junction bases: 4. Per germline, CDR1 SGHNT and CDR2 YYREEE (reference sequence). Written as DNA, the CDR3 is TGTGCCAGCAGCTTTCCGACAGGGGCGAACACTGAAGCTTTCTTT. Translating gives CASSFPTGANTEAFF.

This clone has only one observation. This sequence joins TRBV3-1 (or the pseudogene TRBV3-2) and TRBJ1-4; D gene ambiguous. Trimming pared 4 bases from V and 3 bases from J, leaving 6 bases between. CDR1 is LGHDT, CDR2 YNNKEL, per germline (reference sequence). The CDR3 is 13 residues long. The DNA of the CDR3 is TGTGCCAGCAGCCGAGGGTCTAATGAAAAACTGTTTTTT. Protein product: CASSRGSNEKLFF.

This clone was counted a single time. The chain employs TRBV14 and TRBJ1-1, with 8 nucleotides matching TRBD1. J was trimmed by 5 bases and V by 6 bases; bases with no gene match: 5. The CDR3 is 13 amino acids. Germline V gene sequence: CDR1 SGHDN, CDR2 FVKESK. CDR3 DNA sequence: TGTGCCAGCAGTCGACAGGGGTGGACTGAAGCTTTCTTT. This gives the protein CASSRQGWTEAFF.